This entry concerns a single T cell receptor (beta chain). As yet, its antigen is unknown. With 5 bases clipped from V and 5 bases from J, the junction kept 4 bases outside the gene matches. In germline, CDR1 is MNHNY, CDR2 SVGAGI (reference sequence). The CDR3 totals 15 residues. This sample was taken from a study of cytomegalovirus exposure and HLA in healthy donors. Study at large: Tens of millions of unique TCR sequences came from HLA-typed donors in an early release. General observations from the study: Previous analysis showed most TCR beta V segments were productive about 87% or about 30% of the time. What a later analysis showed was that several of the most significant clusters appeared linked to common viral pathogens.

At collection, donors were nominally healthy, but unrecorded immune exposures were probable. The PCR ran on 60 Vbeta and 13 Jbeta primers. The data were produced by immunoSEQ multiplex PCR, yet TCRdb's version contains in-frame clones alone and is incomplete. The profile shows tens of thousands of clones, approximately 82% of them singletons. The clonotype was recovered from a young woman in good health and CMV-seronegative. Input material: PBMCs. V gene TRBV6-6 combines with J gene TRBJ2-5, with 14 positions matching TRBD2. CDR3 residues: CASSQGLAGVETQYF. Here the CDR3 DNA reads TGTGCCAGCAGTCAGGGACTAGCGGGAGTTGAGACCCAGTACTTC.